This T cell receptor beta chain was identified in a study of shared clonotypes between healthy human individuals. A note on this clone: Its matching antigen is unknown.

Study observations and caveats: Relative to memory subsets, naive subsets generally showed larger estimated richness.

Every subset's genomic DNA went evenly onto several immunoSEQ plates. Profiled with immunoSEQ multiplex PCR; TCRdb holds only in-frame clones, not every one. The sample yields millions of clones, 85% to 95% seen once. CDR1 is MNHNS, CDR2 SASEGT, per germline. V lost 5 bases to trimming and J lost 5 bases, with 18 bases between them. The CDR3 runs 15 residues. The V call is TRBV6-1, the J call TRBJ1-2; D may be TRBD1 (6 bases). This TCR was recovered from a man in his late teens or twenties in good health. Material for sequencing was naive CD4+ T cells sorted from blood. Described subset: CD45RA+ positively selected. The CDR3 nucleotides read TGTGCCAGCAGTCCCCTCCGGACAGTTGGGTATGGCTACACCTTC. Protein: CASSPLRTVGYGYTF.